The source of this T cell receptor (beta chain) is a study of OX40 agonist ivuxolimab in advanced cancers. Study-level points and caveats: At 0.1 to 3.0 mg/kg, CD4+ and CD8+ blood T cells expanded clonally by week 6.

As to this clone: Its antigen is not known.

The CDR3 sequence is 16 residues long. CDR1 and CDR2 (germline): SGHDT, YYEEEE. The junction had 10 bases not matched to a gene; V was cut back by 4 bases and J by 4 bases. Here immunoSEQ multiplex PCR was the method, and the copy in TCRdb shows in-frame clones only, minus some. The table shows about 67,000 clones, with approximately 80% occurring only once. Sequenced here: CD4+ or CD8+ T cells sorted from blood, sampled in a trial of the OX40 agonist ivuxolimab. The source of this sequence is an adult with an advanced solid tumor such as melanoma, head and neck, liver or kidney cancer. This chain uses TRBV5-6 with TRBJ2-3; TRBD2 aligns across 9 bases. In DNA, the CDR3 is TGTGCCAGCAGCCTACCTGGTGGCGGGGGGGCAGATACGCAGTATTTT. Amino acid sequence: CASSLPGGGGADTQYF.